This T cell receptor (beta chain) derives from a study of technical replicates of blood from four donors. The CDR3 loop spans 13 amino acids. Germline V gives CDR1 SGHRS, CDR2 YFSETQ. V lost 5 bases to trimming and J lost 9 bases; unmatched junction nucleotides: 4. The protocol was immunoSEQ multiplex PCR, while the TCRdb copy is restricted to in-frame clones and leaves out a portion. The table includes roughly 60,000 clones, over 90% detected once. The TCR comes from a human donor in good health. Some clones in this sample may be carry-over from other donors' samples. Sequencing input: PBMCs. V and J are TRBV5-1 and TRBJ2-1; 11 positions match TRBD2. The CDR3 loop reads CASRLAGGSEQFF. The CDR3 DNA reads TGCGCCAGCAGGCTAGCGGGAGGATCTGAGCAGTTCTTC.